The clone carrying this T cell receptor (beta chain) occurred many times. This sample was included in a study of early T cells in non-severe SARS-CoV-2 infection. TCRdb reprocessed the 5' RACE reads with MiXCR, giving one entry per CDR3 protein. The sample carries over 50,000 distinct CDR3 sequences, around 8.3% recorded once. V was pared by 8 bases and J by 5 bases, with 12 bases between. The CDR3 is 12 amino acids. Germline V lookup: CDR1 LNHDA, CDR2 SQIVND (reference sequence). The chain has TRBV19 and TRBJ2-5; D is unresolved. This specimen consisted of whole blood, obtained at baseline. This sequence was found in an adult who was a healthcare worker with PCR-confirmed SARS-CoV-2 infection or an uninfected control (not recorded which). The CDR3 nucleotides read TGTGCCAGTGCGAGTTATCCGGAGACCCAGTACTTC. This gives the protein CASASYPETQYF. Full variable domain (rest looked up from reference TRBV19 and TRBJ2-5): DGGITQSPKYLFRKEGQNVTLSCEQNLNHDAMYWYRQDPGQGLRLIYYSQIVNDFQKGDIAEGYSVSREKKESFPLTVTSAQKNPTAFYLCASASYPETQYFGPGTRLLVL.